This TCR beta chain was sequenced for a study of low-dose radiotherapy and immunotherapy resistance in tumors. As for the study in general: Radiation delivery to Cohort 1 consisted of 0.5 Gy per fraction every 2 weeks, summing to 6.5 Gy. From cycle 1 day 1, patients took oral aspirin 300 mg every day for four cycles.

Time point indicated: after trial treatment. Treatment meaning: LDRT plus nivolumab, ipilimumab, low-dose cyclophosphamide and aspirin (RACIN trial). Nivolumab, ipilimumab, aspirin, low-dose cyclophosphamide and low-dose radiotherapy were given to donors. CDR1 is SEHNR and CDR2 is FQNEAQ in the germline V gene (reference sequence). The CDR3 has 13 amino acids. Trimming cost V 7 bases and J 9 bases; bases outside gene matches: 8. With TRAV- and TRBV-specific primers, first-strand cDNA was made, covering the alpha and beta chains. TCR amplification used 20 PCR cycles, a constant-region primer and a V-primer adapter. TCRdb reprocessed the reads with MiXCR, giving one entry per CDR3 protein. The top ten clones hold approximately 1.5% of a sample with 65,000 to 95,000 distinct CDR3 sequences, 15% to 20% of them seen once.

This clonotype was sampled from a male donor with prostate cancer. Here the sequenced sample was PBMCs, taken after low-dose radiotherapy plus immunotherapy. V is TRBV7-9 and J is TRBJ2-1, with 8 bases that match TRBD2. This chain's CDR3 is CASMTGGGGEQFF. Written as DNA, the CDR3 is TGTGCCAGCATGACGGGAGGGGGGGGTGAGCAGTTCTTC.